This TCR beta chain derives from a study of T cell clones after liver transplantation. Overall study: Without induction therapy, subjects received standard immunosuppression until 12-24 months post-transplant. Blood was drawn pre-transplant, before withdrawal, and after full or failed withdrawal.

Study results and limitations: In a couple of subjects, few donor cells limited the measurable donor-reactive repertoire.

Generated by immunoSEQ multiplex PCR, the TCRdb table keeps only in-frame clones and is missing some. Of about 78,000 clones in the sample, 80% were seen once. Remarks on this clone: Its cognate antigen is unknown.

The origin of this receptor is a human donor who received a liver transplant. Here the sequenced sample was CD4+ T cells from blood, taken before liver transplant.

The CDR3 DNA reads as TGTGCCAGCAACAGACAAGATACGCAGTATTTT. Protein product: CASNRQDTQYF. The chain employs TRBV2 and TRBJ2-3; D unclear. Looked up from germline, CDR1 is SNHLY and CDR2 is FYNNEI. The CDR3 sequence is 11 residues long. Trimming cost V 7 bases and J 5 bases, with 7 bases left between them.